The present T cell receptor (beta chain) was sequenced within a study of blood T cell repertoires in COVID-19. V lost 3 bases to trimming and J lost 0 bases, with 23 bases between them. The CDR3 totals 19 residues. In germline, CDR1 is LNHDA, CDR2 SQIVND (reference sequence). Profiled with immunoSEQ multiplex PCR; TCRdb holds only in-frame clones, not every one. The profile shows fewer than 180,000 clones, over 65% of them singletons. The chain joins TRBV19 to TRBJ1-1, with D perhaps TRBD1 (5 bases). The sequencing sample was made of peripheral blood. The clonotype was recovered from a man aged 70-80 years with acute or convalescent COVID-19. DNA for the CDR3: TGTGCCAGTAGTATGTTTCACGCGGGACGGCCACAGATGAACACTGAAGCTTTCTTT. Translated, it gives CASSMFHAGRPQMNTEAFF.